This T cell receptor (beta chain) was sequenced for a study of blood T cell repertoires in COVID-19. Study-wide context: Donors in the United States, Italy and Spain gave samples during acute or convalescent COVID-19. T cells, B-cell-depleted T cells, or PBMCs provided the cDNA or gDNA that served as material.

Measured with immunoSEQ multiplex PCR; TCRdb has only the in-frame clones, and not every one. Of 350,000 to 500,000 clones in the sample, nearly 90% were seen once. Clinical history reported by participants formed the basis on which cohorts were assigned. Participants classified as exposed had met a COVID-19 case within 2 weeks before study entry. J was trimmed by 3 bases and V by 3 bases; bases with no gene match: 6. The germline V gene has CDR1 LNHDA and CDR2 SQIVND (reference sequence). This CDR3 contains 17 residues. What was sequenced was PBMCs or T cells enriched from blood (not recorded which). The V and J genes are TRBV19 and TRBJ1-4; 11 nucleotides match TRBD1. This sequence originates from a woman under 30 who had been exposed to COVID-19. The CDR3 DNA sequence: TGTGCCAGTAGTATCTGGACAGGGGGCTTTTCTAATGAAAAACTGTTTTTT. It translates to CASSIWTGGFSNEKLFF.